This T cell receptor (beta chain) was recorded in a study of cytomegalovirus exposure and HLA in healthy donors. Study-wide findings and caveats: Common viral pathogens were later found to be apparently linked to several of the most significant clusters. As confirmed in vitro, three CMV-associated chains were specific for CMV antigens. The HLA-A and HLA-B alleles of most subjects were reportedly predicted accurately from TCR beta sequences. Roughly uniform depth of sequencing across donors was assumed in presence/absence analyses.

The sample holds one count of this clone. The target antigen is unknown. This CDR3 contains 14 residues. Per germline, CDR1 MNHEY and CDR2 SVGAGI. Trimming cost V 5 bases and J 9 bases, with 17 bases left between them. The PCR had 60 Vbeta and 13 Jbeta primers. Assay used: immunoSEQ multiplex PCR; TCRdb lists only in-frame clones, some missing. Of under 200,000 clones listed, roughly four fifths were seen once; the top ten hold around 9.1%. The source material was PBMCs. The rearrangement uses TRBV6-5 and TRBJ1-5; the D gene is possibly TRBD1 (6 bases). The receptor was derived from a male donor in good health and CMV-seropositive. CDR3 residues: CASSPRTATRPQHF. The CDR3 DNA reads TGTGCCAGCAGTCCCCGGACAGCCACTCGGCCCCAGCATTTT.